This passage covers 2 T cell receptor beta chains from one sample sequenced in a study of CD8 T cells in ankylosing spondylitis. Via MiXCR, TCRdb re-called the 5' RACE reads, giving one row per CDR3 protein. The data show 250,000 or so distinct CDR3 sequences, with around 25% seen just once and roughly 0.67% held by the top ten. The sample taken for sequencing was blood, either unsorted or a sorted T cell fraction (not recorded which). These receptor sequences come from a male donor with ankylosing spondylitis or in good health (not recorded which).

The sample holds many counts of this clonotype. This rearrangement joins TRBV12-3 or TRBV12-4 to TRBJ2-3; TRBD2 matches 10 bases. J gave up 2 bases and V 4 bases, and 3 bases lay outside the gene matches. The CDR3 is 15 amino acids. Here the CDR3 reads CASSSSGGDTDTQYF. CDR3 nucleotide sequence: TGTGCCAGCAGTTCGAGCGGGGGGGACACAGATACGCAGTATTTT.

This sequence joins TRBV5-5 and TRBJ1-2; D is ambiguous. V lost 0 bases to trimming and J lost 4 bases, with 7 bases between them. Germline assignment: CDR1 SGHKS and CDR2 YYEKEE (reference sequence). CDR3 length: 13 amino acids. CDR3: CASSLGGGYGYTF. CDR3 sequence (DNA): TGTGCCAGCAGCTTGGGTGGAGGCTATGGCTACACCTTC.